This TCR beta chain derives from a study of blood T cell repertoires in COVID-19. Study-level information: Whether acute or convalescent, the COVID-19 samples came from the United States, Italy and Spain. Sample material is recorded as cDNA or gDNA derived from T cells, B-cell-depleted T cells, or PBMCs.

As originally analysed: Amplification with reference gene primers provided the estimates of nucleated cell counts. Here immunoSEQ multiplex PCR was the method, and the copy in TCRdb shows in-frame clones only, minus some. The V and J calls and clone size come from that table; D and trimming were worked out from the DNA. The sample includes roughly 140,000 clones, about 80% seen only once; the top ten take 3.5%. The CDR3 is 15 residues long. Germline-derived CDR1 and CDR2 are KGHSH and LQKENI. Comments on this clone: Mismatch with germline at one junction end may stem from a read error. Different DNA sequences within this sample yield the same CDR3.

The sequence came from an older man who had recovered from COVID-19. This sequence joins TRBV18 and TRBJ2-7; 10 nucleotides line up with TRBD1. Material for sequencing was peripheral blood. DNA for the CDR3: TGTGCCAGCTCACCTTGGACAGGGGGGTCGGGCGAGCAGTATTTC. Amino acids: CASSPWTGGSGEQYF.